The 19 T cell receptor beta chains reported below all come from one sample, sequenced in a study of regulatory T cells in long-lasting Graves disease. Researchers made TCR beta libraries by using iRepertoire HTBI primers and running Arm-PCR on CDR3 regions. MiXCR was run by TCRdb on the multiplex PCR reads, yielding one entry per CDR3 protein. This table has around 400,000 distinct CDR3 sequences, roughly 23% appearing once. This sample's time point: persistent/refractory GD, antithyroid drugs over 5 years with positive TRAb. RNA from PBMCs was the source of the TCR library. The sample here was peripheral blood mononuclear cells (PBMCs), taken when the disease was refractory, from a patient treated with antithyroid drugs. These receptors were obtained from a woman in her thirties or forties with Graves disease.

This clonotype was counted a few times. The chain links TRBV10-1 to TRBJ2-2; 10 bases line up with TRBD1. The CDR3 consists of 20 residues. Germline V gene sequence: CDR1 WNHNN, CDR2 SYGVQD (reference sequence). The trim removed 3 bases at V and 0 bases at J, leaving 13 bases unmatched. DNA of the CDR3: TGCGCCAGCAGTGAAACCGGGACAGGGGCTAGCGGATCGAACACCGGGGAGCTGTTTTTT. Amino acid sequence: CASSETGTGASGSNTGELFF.

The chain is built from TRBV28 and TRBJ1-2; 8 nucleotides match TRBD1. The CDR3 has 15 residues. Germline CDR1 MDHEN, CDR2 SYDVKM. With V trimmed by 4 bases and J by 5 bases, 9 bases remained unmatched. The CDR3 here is CASSSSDRGDYGYTF. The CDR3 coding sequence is TGTGCCAGCAGTTCCTCTGACAGGGGCGATTATGGCTACACCTTC.

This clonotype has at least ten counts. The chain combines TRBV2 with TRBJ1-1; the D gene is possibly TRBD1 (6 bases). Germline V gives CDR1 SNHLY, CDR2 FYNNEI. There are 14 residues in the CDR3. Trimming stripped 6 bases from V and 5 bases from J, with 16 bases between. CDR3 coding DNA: TGTGCCAGCAGCCTAGGACAGTTGGGAACTGAAGCTTTCTTT. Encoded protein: CASSLGQLGTEAFF.

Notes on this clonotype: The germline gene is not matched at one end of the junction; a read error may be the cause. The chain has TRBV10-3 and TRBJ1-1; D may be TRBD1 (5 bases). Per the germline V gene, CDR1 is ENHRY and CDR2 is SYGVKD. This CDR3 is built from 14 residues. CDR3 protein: CAISDSQGYTEVFF. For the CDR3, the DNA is TGTGCCATCAGTGATAGTCAGGGATATACTGAAGTTTTCTTT.

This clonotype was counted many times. CDR3 DNA sequence: TGTGCCAGCAGTCCCCCCATAATGGGAAAGGGCAATCAGCCCCAGCATTTT. Its protein is CASSPPIMGKGNQPQHF. This rearrangement joins TRBV28 to TRBJ1-5; no definite D call. Trimming left V 5 bases short and J 2 bases short, with 19 bases between. CDR3 size: 17 residues. Germline CDR1 reads MDHEN; CDR2 reads SYDVKM.

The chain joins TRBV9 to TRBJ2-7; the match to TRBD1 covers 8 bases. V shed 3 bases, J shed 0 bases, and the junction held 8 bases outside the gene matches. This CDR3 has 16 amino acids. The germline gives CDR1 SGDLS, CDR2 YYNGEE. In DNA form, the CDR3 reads TGTGCCAGCAGCGGCGGACAGGGTTCGTCCTCCTACGAGCAGTACTTC. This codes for CASSGGQGSSSYEQYF.

CDR3 sequence: CASSVGGAGGTQYF. CDR3 coding DNA: TGTGCCAGCAGCGTAGGGGGGGCTGGGGGGACCCAGTACTTC. V usage is TRBV9 and J usage is TRBJ2-5; D is tentatively TRBD1 or TRBD2 (6 bases each). Trimming removed 0 bases at V and 7 bases at J, with 13 bases between. The CDR3 length is 14 residues. Germline V gene lookup returns CDR1 SGDLS and CDR2 YYNGEE.

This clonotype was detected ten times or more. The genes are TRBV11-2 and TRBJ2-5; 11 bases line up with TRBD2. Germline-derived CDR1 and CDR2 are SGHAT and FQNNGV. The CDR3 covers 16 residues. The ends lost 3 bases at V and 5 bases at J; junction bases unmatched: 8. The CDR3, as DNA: TGTGCCAGCAGCTTCGTTACTAGCGGGAGTAGTGAGACCCAGTACTTC. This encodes CASSFVTSGSSETQYF.

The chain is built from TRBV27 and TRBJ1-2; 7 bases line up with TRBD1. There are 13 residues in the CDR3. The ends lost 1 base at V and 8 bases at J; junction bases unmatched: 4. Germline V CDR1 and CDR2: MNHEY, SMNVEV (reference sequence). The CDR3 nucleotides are TGTGCCAGCAGTTTATTGAGGGGGCAAGGCTACACCTTC. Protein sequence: CASSLLRGQGYTF.

The CDR3 loop reads CASSLFVTGGSYNEQFF. The CDR3 DNA follows: TGTGCCAGCAGTTTATTTGTCACGGGAGGCTCCTACAATGAGCAGTTCTTC. The V and J genes are TRBV27 and TRBJ2-1; 7 bases align to TRBD2. The germline CDR1 and CDR2 sequences are MNHEY and SMNVEV (reference sequence). This CDR3 is 17 amino acids long. V shed 1 base and J 0 bases; nucleotides not matched to a gene: 6.

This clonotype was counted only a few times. CDR3 sequence: CASSFRPDWFRGDGANVLTF. The CDR3 DNA follows: TGTGCCAGCAGTTTTAGACCGGACTGGTTCAGGGGCGATGGGGCCAACGTCCTGACTTTC. The chain recombines TRBV12-3 or TRBV12-4 with TRBJ2-6; tentative D call: TRBD1 (6 bases). The CDR3 length is 20 residues. With 3 bases removed from V and 3 bases from J, the gap between germline ends came to 24 bases.

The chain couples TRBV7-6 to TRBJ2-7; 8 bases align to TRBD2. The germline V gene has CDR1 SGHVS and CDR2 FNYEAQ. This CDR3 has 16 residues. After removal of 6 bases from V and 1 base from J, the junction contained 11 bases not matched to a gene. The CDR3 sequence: CASSLTSGALSYEQYF. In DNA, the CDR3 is TGTGCCAGCAGTCTTACTAGCGGCGCCCTTTCCTACGAGCAGTACTTC.

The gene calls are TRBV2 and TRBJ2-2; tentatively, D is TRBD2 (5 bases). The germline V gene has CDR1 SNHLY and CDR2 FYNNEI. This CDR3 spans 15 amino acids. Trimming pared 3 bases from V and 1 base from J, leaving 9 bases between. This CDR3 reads CASSEGSVNTGELFF. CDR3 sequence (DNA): TGTGCCAGCAGTGAGGGTAGCGTGAACACCGGGGAGCTGTTTTTT.

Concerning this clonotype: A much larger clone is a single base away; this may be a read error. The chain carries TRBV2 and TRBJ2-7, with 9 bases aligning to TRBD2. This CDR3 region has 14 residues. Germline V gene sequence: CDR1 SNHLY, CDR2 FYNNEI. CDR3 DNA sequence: TGTGGCGGGAGACCGGGACTAGCAGTCTACGAGCAGTACTTC. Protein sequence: CGGRPGLAVYEQYF.

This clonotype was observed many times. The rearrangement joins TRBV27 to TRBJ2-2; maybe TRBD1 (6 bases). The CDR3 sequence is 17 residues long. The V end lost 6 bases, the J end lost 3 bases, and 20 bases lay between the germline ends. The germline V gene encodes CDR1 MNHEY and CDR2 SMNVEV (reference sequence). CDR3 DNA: TGTGCCAGCAGCCTCAAGCCACAGGGCGTTCACACCGGGGAGCTGTTTTTT. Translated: CASSLKPQGVHTGELFF.

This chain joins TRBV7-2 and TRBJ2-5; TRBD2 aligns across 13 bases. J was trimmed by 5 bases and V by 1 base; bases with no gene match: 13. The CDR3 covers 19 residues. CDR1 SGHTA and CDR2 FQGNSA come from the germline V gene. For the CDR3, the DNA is TGTGCCAGCAGCTTAGTTGCCCCACTAGCGGGAGGGCCGGGTGAGACCCAGTACTTC. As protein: CASSLVAPLAGGPGETQYF.

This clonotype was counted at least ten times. The CDR3: CAISEPRTSGVQETQYF. The CDR3 nucleotides read TGTGCCATCAGTGAGCCCAGGACTAGCGGGGTACAAGAGACCCAGTACTTC. The chain combines TRBV10-3 with TRBJ2-5, with 12 bases matching TRBD2. The germline CDR1 and CDR2 sequences are ENHRY and SYGVKD. The CDR3 sequence is 17 residues long. Trimming removed 2 bases from V and 2 bases from J; junction bases left unmatched: 6.

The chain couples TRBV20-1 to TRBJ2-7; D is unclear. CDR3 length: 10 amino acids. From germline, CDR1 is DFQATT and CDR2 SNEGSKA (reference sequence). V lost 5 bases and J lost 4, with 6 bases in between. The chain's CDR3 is CSALQYEQYF. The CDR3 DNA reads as TGCAGTGCTCTCCAATACGAGCAGTACTTC.

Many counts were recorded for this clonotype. The CDR3: CASEGSPSYEQYF. Here the CDR3 DNA reads TGTGCCAGCGAAGGGAGCCCAAGTTACGAGCAGTACTTC. The chain links TRBV28 to TRBJ2-7; D is possibly TRBD2 (5 bases). The CDR3 has 13 amino acids. V lost 8 bases to trimming and J lost 4 bases, with 15 bases between them. Germline CDR1 is MDHEN and CDR2 is SYDVKM.